Shown below are 17 T cell receptor beta chains from a single sample sequenced in a study of blood T cell repertoires in COVID-19. Profiled with immunoSEQ multiplex PCR; TCRdb holds only in-frame clones, not every one. The sample has 200,000 or so clones; 83% are singletons. Sequencing was performed on PBMCs or T cells enriched from blood (not recorded which). The origin of the receptors is a woman in her forties or fifties who had been exposed to COVID-19.

V and J are TRBV29-1 and TRBJ2-7; tentatively, D is TRBD2 (5 bases). V dropped 3 bases and J dropped 6 bases, with 9 bases sitting between them. From germline, CDR1 is SQVTM and CDR2 ANQGSEA. This CDR3 has 11 amino acids. The DNA for the CDR3 is TGCAGCGTTGATGAGGGAGTCGAGCAGTACTTC. Protein sequence: CSVDEGVEQYF.

J is TRBJ1-1 and V is TRBV2, with D tentatively TRBD1 (5 bases). The CDR3 spans 14 residues. In germline, CDR1 is SNHLY, CDR2 FYNNEI. The V end was cut by 6 bases, the J end by 0 bases, with 11 bases between. CDR3 sequence reads: CASRVDTLNTEAFF. The CDR3 DNA follows: TGTGCCAGCAGAGTGGACACCCTGAACACTGAAGCTTTCTTT.

This clone appeared a few times. This specimen includes other DNA sequences encoding the same CDR3. The V call is TRBV12-3 or TRBV12-4, the J call TRBJ1-2; D gene uncertain. The CDR3 contains 13 residues. The V end was cut by 4 bases, the J end by 6 bases, with 12 bases between. The chain's CDR3 is CASSSARRHGYTF. DNA for the CDR3: TGTGCCAGCAGTTCTGCGAGGCGCCATGGCTACACCTTC.

The chain joins TRBV9 to TRBJ2-1, with D possibly TRBD2 on 5 matching bases. The CDR3 covers 15 residues. The germline CDR1 and CDR2 sequences are SGDLS and YYNGEE. V lost 0 bases and J lost 4, with 11 bases in between. The CDR3 spells CASSVGRWEYNEQFF. CDR3 coding DNA: TGTGCCAGCAGCGTAGGGCGGTGGGAGTACAATGAGCAGTTCTTC. Complete variable domain (other parts from reference TRBV9 and TRBJ2-1): DSGVTQTPKHLITATGQRVTLRCSPRSGDLSVYWYQQSLDQGLQFLIQYYNGEERAKGNILERFSAQQFPDLHSELNLSSLELGDSALYFCASSVGRWEYNEQFFGPGTRLTVL.

V usage is TRBV5-8 and J usage is TRBJ1-1, with D perhaps TRBD1 (6 bases). The germline V gene has CDR1 SGHTS and CDR2 YDEGEE. The CDR3 has 17 amino acids. V shed 0 bases and J shed 6 bases, with 21 bases lying between them. DNA of the CDR3: TGTGCCAGCAGCTTGGCTTCCAGGGGCCTCCTCTACGCTGAAGCTTTCTTT. It specifies CASSLASRGLLYAEAFF.

V usage is TRBV3-1 (or the pseudogene TRBV3-2) and J usage is TRBJ2-3, with 8 bases identical to TRBD2. V shed 4 bases, J shed 1 base, and the junction held 10 bases outside the gene matches. Germline V CDR1 and CDR2: LGHDT, YNNKEL (reference sequence). There are 17 residues in the CDR3. CDR3 amino acids: CASSPIRGSGGTDTQYF. The DNA for the CDR3 is TGTGCCAGCAGCCCTATTCGGGGTAGCGGGGGCACAGATACGCAGTATTTT.

The J gene is TRBJ2-1, the V gene TRBV24-1; 8 nucleotides agree with TRBD1. The CDR3 covers 16 residues. From germline, CDR1 is KGHDR and CDR2 SFDVKD. J gave up 0 bases and V 5 bases, and 5 bases lay outside the gene matches. The CDR3 loop reads CATSGPGQDSYNEQFF. In nucleotides, the CDR3 is TGTGCCACCAGTGGGCCGGGACAGGACTCCTACAATGAGCAGTTCTTC.

The chain recombines TRBV6-1 with TRBJ1-5; D is perhaps TRBD1 (5 bases). Trimming took 3 bases from V and 2 from J, leaving 11 bases between them. This CDR3 is 15 amino acids long. Germline V gene lookup returns CDR1 MNHNS and CDR2 SASEGT. CDR3 nucleotides: TGTGCCAGCAGTGAGGGGGGACCGCGCAATCAGCCCCAGCATTTT. Translation gives CASSEGGPRNQPQHF.

The chain joins TRBV6-2 or TRBV6-3 to TRBJ1-2; D remains unclear. The CDR3 consists of 12 residues. V was shortened by 0 bases and J by 8 bases, with 7 bases between the two germline ends. Germline V lookup: CDR1 MNHEY, CDR2 SVGEGT. CDR3 DNA: TGTGCCAGCAGTTACTCTCTCGCGGGCTACACCTTC. Its protein is CASSYSLAGYTF.

The V and J genes are TRBV6-6 and TRBJ2-2; the D gene is possibly TRBD2 (5 bases). The CDR3 runs to 12 residues. With 8 bases removed from V and 7 bases from J, the gap between germline ends came to 11 bases. Germline CDR1 is MNHNY and CDR2 is SVGAGI (reference sequence). The DNA for the CDR3 is TGTGCCAGCGGGAGTTTCGGCGGGGAGCTGTTTTTT. Translation: CASGSFGGELFF.

The genes are TRBV3-1 (or the pseudogene TRBV3-2) and TRBJ2-4; TRBD2 might be the D (5 bases). The V end was cut by 4 bases, the J end by 5 bases, with 12 bases between. Germline V gives CDR1 LGHDT, CDR2 YNNKEL (reference sequence). The CDR3 covers 14 residues. CDR3 region: CASSLGRTENIQYF. In DNA form, the CDR3 reads TGTGCCAGCAGCCTAGGACGGACTGAAAACATTCAGTACTTC.

The chain combines TRBV25-1 with TRBJ1-5, with D possibly TRBD1 on 6 matching bases. Germline V lookup: CDR1 MGHDK, CDR2 SYGVNS. Trimming removed 5 bases from V and 0 bases from J, with 14 bases in between. The CDR3 loop spans 16 amino acids. CDR3 residues: CASSPGQPNSNQPQHF. The CDR3 nucleotides read TGTGCCAGCAGTCCCGGACAGCCTAATAGCAATCAGCCCCAGCATTTT.

The chain employs TRBV7-8 and TRBJ1-1; D is possibly TRBD1 (5 bases). The CDR3 totals 14 residues. In germline, CDR1 is SGHVS, CDR2 FQNEAQ. V gave up 5 bases and J gave up 1 base, with 11 bases separating them. CDR3 in DNA: TGTGCCAGCAGCAGAGGGGCGAAGAACACTGAAGCTTTCTTT. Its translation is CASSRGAKNTEAFF.

This chain joins TRBV15 and TRBJ2-3; maybe TRBD2 (7 bases). Germline lookup yields CDR1 LNHNV and CDR2 YYDKDF (reference sequence). V was pared by 9 bases and J by 4 bases, with 20 bases between. The CDR3 contains 15 residues. Here the CDR3 reads CATGRGGNEADTQYF. CDR3 nucleotides: TGTGCCACAGGGAGGGGGGGCAATGAGGCAGATACGCAGTATTTT.

This chain joins TRBV14 and TRBJ1-6; D gene ambiguous. V was shortened by 1 base and J by 7 bases, with 8 bases between the two germline ends. The CDR3 sequence is 14 residues long. Per the germline V gene, CDR1 is SGHDN and CDR2 is FVKESK. The chain's CDR3 is CASSQGGWNSPLHF. Written as DNA, the CDR3 is TGTGCCAGCAGCCAAGGAGGGTGGAATTCACCCCTCCACTTT. Complete variable domain (other parts from reference TRBV14 and TRBJ1-6): EAGVTQFPSHSVIEKGQTVTLRCDPISGHDNLYWYRRVMGKEIKFLLHFVKESKQDESGMPNNRFLAERTGGTYSTLKVQPAELEDSGVYFCASSQGGWNSPLHFGNGTRLTVT.

The chain has TRBV5-6 and TRBJ1-2; D is uncertain. V gave up 4 bases and J gave up 5 bases, with 9 bases separating them. Germline loops: CDR1 SGHDT, CDR2 YYEEEE. The CDR3 loop spans 12 amino acids. The CDR3 sequence: CASSVAGYGYTF. CDR3 nucleotide sequence: TGTGCCAGCAGCGTAGCGGGTTATGGCTACACCTTC.

The genes are TRBV24-1 and TRBJ2-3; the D is unclear. The CDR3 covers 15 residues. CDR1 and CDR2 from the germline V gene are KGHDR and SFDVKD. V lost 3 bases and J 6 bases, leaving 15 bases between the germline ends. CDR3 protein: CATSDPQALSDTQYF. The CDR3 DNA follows: TGTGCCACCAGTGATCCCCAGGCCCTGTCGGATACGCAGTATTTT.